The 27 T cell receptor beta chains given below trace back to one sample, sequenced in a study of shared clonotypes between healthy human individuals. Assay used: immunoSEQ multiplex PCR; TCRdb lists only in-frame clones, some missing. The data contain about 2.2 million clones, 85% to 95% of them singletons. In the naive CD8 group, cells lacked CD45RO and were positively selected for CCR7, so terminally differentiated effector memory CD45RA+ cells were left out. Material: naive CD8+ T cells from PBMCs. These receptors were taken from a man younger than 35 in good health. Some clones in this sample may be carry-over from other donors' samples.

The chain carries TRBV5-1 and TRBJ2-5; D is unclear. The CDR3 has 13 residues. The germline V and J ends were trimmed by 2 bases and 0 bases, with 5 bases remaining between them. Looked up from germline, CDR1 is SGHRS and CDR2 is YFSETQ. In DNA form, the CDR3 reads TGCGCCAGCAGCTTCCCAGACCAAGAGACCCAGTACTTC. Translation: CASSFPDQETQYF. Using reference TRBV5-1 and TRBJ2-5 for the parts outside the CDR3, the full variable domain is KAGVTQTPRYLIKTRGQQVTLSCSPISGHRSVSWYQQTPGQGLQFLFEYFSETQRNKGNFPGRFSGRQFSNSRSEMNVSTLELGDSALYLCASSFPDQETQYFGPGTRLLVL.

This sequence joins TRBV11-2 and TRBJ1-2, with TRBD1 matching over 10 bases. This CDR3 spans 14 amino acids. V gave up 5 bases and J gave up 7 bases; unmatched junction bases: 7. Germline V gives CDR1 SGHAT, CDR2 FQNNGV. In DNA form, the CDR3 reads TGTGCCAGCAGCCGACGGACAGGGGGGTCTGGCTACACCTTC. Translation gives CASSRRTGGSGYTF.

As concerns this clone: The sample has other DNA sequences that encode this CDR3 too. The rearrangement uses TRBV27 and TRBJ2-7; maybe TRBD2 (6 bases). Germline V gene sequence: CDR1 MNHEY, CDR2 SMNVEV (reference sequence). V gave up 6 bases and J gave up 2 bases, with 14 bases separating them. The CDR3 loop spans 14 amino acids. The CDR3 sequence is CASSLAGYAYEQYF. The CDR3 coding sequence is TGTGCCAGCAGCTTGGCGGGGTATGCCTACGAGCAGTACTTC.

V is TRBV6-1 and J is TRBJ2-5; unclear D gene. Trimming stripped 6 bases from V and 5 bases from J, with 16 bases between. The V gene's germline CDR1 is MNHNS and CDR2 SASEGT. The CDR3 covers 14 residues. The CDR3 loop is CASRALFGQETQYF. CDR3 DNA sequence: TGTGCCAGCAGAGCATTGTTTGGGCAGGAGACCCAGTACTTC.

The chain joins TRBV5-1 to TRBJ2-7; 10 bases align to TRBD1. The CDR3 length is 16 residues. Germline CDR1 SGHRS, CDR2 YFSETQ. V trimming: 0 bases; J trimming: 4 bases; junction bases outside the gene matches: 7. For the CDR3, the DNA is TGCGCCAGCAGCTTGGTAATTGGGACAGGGGTTTACGAGCAGTACTTC. Residues: CASSLVIGTGVYEQYF. Drawing the rest from reference TRBV5-1 and TRBJ2-7, the complete variable domain is KAGVTQTPRYLIKTRGQQVTLSCSPISGHRSVSWYQQTPGQGLQFLFEYFSETQRNKGNFPGRFSGRQFSNSRSEMNVSTLELGDSALYLCASSLVIGTGVYEQYFGPGTRLTVT.

This chain links TRBV19 with TRBJ1-1; D is unclear. V lost 1 base, J lost 1 base, and 7 bases lay in between. The CDR3 is 14 residues long. Germline-derived CDR1 and CDR2 are LNHDA and SQIVND (reference sequence). The CDR3 DNA is TGTGCCAGTAGTATAGGGTCGGGGAACACTGAAGCTTTCTTT. Translating it yields CASSIGSGNTEAFF.

This rearrangement joins TRBV28 to TRBJ2-7; D remains ambiguous. The CDR3 is 14 amino acids. Trimming took off 5 bases at V and 3 bases at J, with 14 bases between the two ends. The germline V gene encodes CDR1 MDHEN and CDR2 SYDVKM. The CDR3 DNA is TGTGCCAGCAGTCTCCCCGCAGGTGTCTACGAGCAGTACTTC. Protein: CASSLPAGVYEQYF.

V usage is TRBV9 and J usage is TRBJ2-5; D may be TRBD1 (7 bases). V lost 4 bases and J 0 bases, leaving 13 bases between the germline ends. Germline V CDR1 and CDR2: SGDLS, YYNGEE. CDR3 length equals 15 residues. The CDR3 protein is CASSPRGEHQETQYF. The CDR3 coding sequence is TGTGCCAGCAGCCCCAGGGGGGAACACCAAGAGACCCAGTACTTC.

The J gene is TRBJ2-1, the V gene TRBV11-2, with no clear D. Trimming stripped 1 base from V and 6 bases from J, with 7 bases between. Per the germline V gene, CDR1 is SGHAT and CDR2 is FQNNGV. The CDR3 extends over 13 amino acids. The DNA of the CDR3 is TGTGCCAGCAGCTTAGTTACGGCCAATGAGCAGTTCTTC. Translating it yields CASSLVTANEQFF. Based on the CDR3 plus reference TRBV11-2 and TRBJ2-1, the full variable domain is EAGVAQSPRYKIIEKRQSVAFWCNPISGHATLYWYQQILGQGPKLLIQFQNNGVVDDSQLPKDRFSAERLKGVDSTLKIQPAKLEDSAVYLCASSLVTANEQFFGPGTRLTVL.

This sequence joins TRBV5-6 and TRBJ1-2; possibly TRBD1 for D (5 bases). V was shortened by 0 bases and J by 10 bases, with 16 bases between the two germline ends. The CDR3 loop spans 14 amino acids. From germline, CDR1 is SGHDT and CDR2 YYEEEE. The CDR3 DNA sequence: TGTGCCAGCAGCTTGGCCTCGCTGGGGGAATCCTACACCTTC. It encodes CASSLASLGESYTF. The variable domain in full, with the rest retrieved from reference TRBV5-6 and TRBJ1-2, is DAGVTQSPTHLIKTRGQQVTLRCSPKSGHDTVSWYQQALGQGPQFIFQYYEEEERQRGNFPDRFSGHQFPNYSSELNVNALLLGDSALYLCASSLASLGESYTFGSGTRLTVV.

This clone came up once. Other DNA sequences in the sample encode the same CDR3. This chain joins TRBV6-4 and TRBJ1-1; D not resolved. Germline V gene sequence: CDR1 MRHNA, CDR2 SNTAGT. The V and J ends lost 2 bases and 2 bases respectively, with 6 bases between them. CDR3 length: 13 amino acids. CDR3 sequence: CASSDSPNTEAFF. For the CDR3, the DNA is TGTGCCAGCAGTGACAGCCCAAACACTGAAGCTTTCTTT.

The chain joins TRBV27 to TRBJ1-2, with D possibly TRBD1 on 5 matching bases. V gave up 5 bases and J gave up 4 bases, with 14 bases separating them. Germline V gene data show CDR1 as MNHEY and CDR2 as SMNVEV (reference sequence). The CDR3 has 14 amino acids. The CDR3: CASSVRASSYGYTF. The CDR3, as DNA: TGTGCCAGCAGTGTCAGGGCTTCTAGCTATGGCTACACCTTC.

The chain combines TRBV4-3 with TRBJ2-3; the D gene is possibly TRBD2 (5 bases). The V and J ends lost 1 base and 6 bases respectively, with 20 bases between them. The CDR3 has 17 residues. Germline-derived CDR1 and CDR2 are LGHNA and YSLEER. CDR3 sequence reads: CASSQVPFSREADTQYF. CDR3 DNA sequence: TGCGCCAGCAGCCAAGTTCCTTTCTCCCGGGAAGCGGATACGCAGTATTTT.

The CDR3 protein is CASSVGGRPYNEQFF. CDR3 DNA sequence: TGTGCCAGCAGCGTGGGCGGGAGACCCTACAATGAGCAGTTCTTC. This chain links TRBV9 with TRBJ2-1; 7 bases fit TRBD2. There are 15 residues in the CDR3. Germline-derived CDR1 and CDR2 are SGDLS and YYNGEE. With 2 bases clipped from V and 2 bases from J, the junction kept 4 bases outside the gene matches.

V is TRBV4-3 and J is TRBJ1-4, with TRBD1 matching over 8 bases. This CDR3 is built from 18 residues. V gave up 0 bases and J gave up 10 bases; unmatched junction bases: 16. CDR1 and CDR2 from the germline V gene are LGHNA and YSLEER. Here the CDR3 DNA reads TGCGCCAGCAGCCAAGATCGCCCATCGACAGGGGCCTTAGGAAAACTGTTTTTT. It translates to CASSQDRPSTGALGKLFF.

Notes on this clone: Germline and junction disagree at one end, which may indicate a read error. The genes are TRBV12-5 and TRBJ1-1; no clear D gene. This CDR3 is 12 amino acids long. CDR1 is LGHNT, CDR2 FRNRAP, per germline. The CDR3, as DNA: TGTACTAGTGGTTATGGGTGGACTGAAGCTTTCTTT. Translating it yields CTSGYGWTEAFF. Variable domain in full (rest from reference TRBV12-5 and TRBJ1-1): DARVTQTPRHKVTEMGQEVTMRCQPILGHNTVFWYRQTMMQGLELLAYFRNRAPLDDSGMPKDRFSAEMPDATLATLKIQPSEPRDSAVYFCTSGYGWTEAFFGQGTRLTVV.

The gene calls are TRBV27 and TRBJ2-3, with 12 bases aligning to TRBD2. Germline V lookup: CDR1 MNHEY, CDR2 SMNVEV (reference sequence). The V segment lost 4 bases and the J segment 4 bases; nucleotides outside the gene matches: 6. The length of the CDR3 is 16 residues. CDR3 in DNA: TGTGCCAGCAGTTCCCGACTAGCGGGAGCCCCAGATACGCAGTATTTT. It encodes CASSSRLAGAPDTQYF.

This rearrangement joins TRBV6-9 to TRBJ2-7; D remains unclear. V was cut by 2 bases and J by 0 bases, with 11 bases left in between. The CDR3 has 15 residues. The V gene's germline CDR1 is MNHGY and CDR2 SVAAGI. The CDR3 is CASSYPLRSSYEQYF. CDR3 nucleotides: TGTGCCAGCAGTTATCCCCTTAGGAGCTCCTACGAGCAGTACTTC.

The rearrangement joins TRBV28 to TRBJ2-7, with D perhaps matching TRBD1 (5 bases). Germline lookup yields CDR1 MDHEN and CDR2 SYDVKM. V was cut by 2 bases and J by 0 bases, with 14 bases left in between. This CDR3 region has 16 residues. CDR3 region: CASSLQGQDHSYEQYF. In DNA, the CDR3 is TGTGCCAGCAGTTTACAAGGACAAGACCACTCCTACGAGCAGTACTTC. The variable domain in full, completed from reference TRBV28 and TRBJ2-7, reads DVKVTQSSRYLVKRTGEKVFLECVQDMDHENMFWYRQDPGLGLRLIYFSYDVKMKEKGDIPEGYSVSREKKERFSLILESASTNQTSMYLCASSLQGQDHSYEQYFGPGTRLTVT.

V usage is TRBV27 and J usage is TRBJ2-1; the match to TRBD1 covers 8 bases. V shed 6 bases and J 8 bases; nucleotides not matched to a gene: 9. Germline CDR1 and CDR2: MNHEY and SMNVEV (reference sequence). This CDR3 contains 14 residues. The CDR3 bases are TGTGCCAGCAGCTCGGACAGGGCTAGGTATGAGCAGTTCTTC. Protein sequence: CASSSDRARYEQFF.

V is TRBV15 and J is TRBJ1-1; maybe TRBD1 (5 bases). This CDR3 region has 17 residues. Germline CDR1 LNHNV, CDR2 YYDKDF (reference sequence). V was pared by 0 bases and J by 2 bases, with 16 bases between. The CDR3 here is CATSRDPTPGPNTEAFF. The CDR3 DNA is TGTGCCACCAGCAGAGATCCCACTCCGGGACCAAACACTGAAGCTTTCTTT.

V gene TRBV13 combines with J gene TRBJ1-1, with D maybe TRBD1 (5 bases). Looked up from germline, CDR1 is PRHDT and CDR2 is FYEKMQ (reference sequence). The CDR3 sequence is 11 residues long. Deletions cut 7 bases from V and 7 bases from J, with 10 bases between. In DNA, the CDR3 is TGTGCCAGCACCAAGGGACTTGAAGCTTTCTTT. Translation gives CASTKGLEAFF.

CDR3 DNA: TGTGCCAGTAGTAAGGGGGACAAACTCGAGCAGTACTTC. Amino acids: CASSKGDKLEQYF. J is TRBJ2-7 and V is TRBV19, with D tentatively TRBD1 (6 bases). The germline CDR1 and CDR2 sequences are LNHDA and SQIVND (reference sequence). The CDR3 spans 13 residues. V was clipped by 4 bases and J by 6 bases, with 13 bases between them.

The J gene is TRBJ1-4, the V gene TRBV9; TRBD1 matches at 7 bases. The CDR3 covers 16 residues. The V gene end was trimmed by 4 bases and the J gene end by 0 bases; junction bases not matched to a gene: 6. Looked up from germline, CDR1 is SGDLS and CDR2 is YYNGEE. CDR3 residues: CASSPNRGATNEKLFF. CDR3 coding DNA: TGTGCCAGCAGCCCGAACAGGGGTGCAACTAATGAAAAACTGTTTTTT.

Points on this clone: The sample has other DNA sequences that encode this CDR3 too. This chain connects TRBV27 to TRBJ2-7; D is undetermined. V lost 3 bases to trimming and J lost 0 bases, with 6 bases between them. Germline values: CDR1 MNHEY, CDR2 SMNVEV (reference sequence). The CDR3 is 13 amino acids. The CDR3 sequence: CASSFRLSYEQYF. The CDR3 nucleotides read TGTGCCAGCAGTTTTCGGCTCTCCTACGAGCAGTACTTC.

V usage is TRBV6-5 and J usage is TRBJ1-1; maybe TRBD1 (5 bases). The CDR3 length is 15 residues. Germline CDR1 reads MNHEY; CDR2 reads SVGAGI. V shed 4 bases and J shed 1 base, with 13 bases lying between them. The CDR3 here is CASSLFIGGNTEAFF. The CDR3 nucleotides read TGTGCCAGCAGTTTGTTCATTGGGGGGAACACTGAAGCTTTCTTT.

The genes are TRBV28 and TRBJ2-3; 9 nucleotides line up with TRBD1. Per germline, CDR1 MDHEN and CDR2 SYDVKM. This CDR3 has 16 residues. J gave up 5 bases and V 6 bases, and 12 bases lay outside the gene matches. DNA for the CDR3: TGTGCCAGCAGCTCACTTTTACAGGGGGCCGTAGATACGCAGTATTTT. Its translation is CASSSLLQGAVDTQYF.